These 7 T cell receptor beta chains share one sample of origin, sequenced in a study of Ad26.COV2.S vaccination and SARS-CoV-2 variants. Data came from immunoSEQ multiplex PCR; TCRdb stores just in-frame clones and leaves some out. The sample has over 110,000 clones; 75% to 90% are singletons. Specimen: peripheral blood, collected after recovery from COVID-19. The source of these receptors is a human donor who had recovered from COVID-19.

This chain joins TRBV2 and TRBJ2-2; D call uncertain. The CDR3 runs to 12 residues. The germline V gene has CDR1 SNHLY and CDR2 FYNNEI. V lost 2 bases and J 7 bases, leaving 5 bases between the germline ends. The CDR3 loop is CASSETSGELFF. In DNA form, the CDR3 reads TGTGCCAGCAGTGAAACCAGCGGGGAGCTGTTTTTT.

The chain uses TRBV7-2 and TRBJ2-1; the D gene is possibly TRBD2 (6 bases). CDR3 length equals 13 residues. Germline V gene sequence: CDR1 SGHTA, CDR2 FQGNSA. Trimming removed 4 bases at V and 9 bases at J, with 13 bases between. Here the CDR3 reads CASSYTSTGEQFF. Written as DNA, the CDR3 is TGTGCCAGCAGCTATACTAGCACCGGTGAGCAGTTCTTC.

The genes are TRBV3-1 (or the pseudogene TRBV3-2) and TRBJ2-1; no firm D call. Trimming cost V 3 bases and J 4 bases, with 13 bases left between them. This CDR3 is 15 amino acids long. Germline CDR1 and CDR2: LGHDT and YNNKEL (reference sequence). The CDR3 nucleotides read TGTGCCAGCAGCCACCTATATACAAATTACAATGAGCAGTTCTTC. Protein sequence: CASSHLYTNYNEQFF.

V usage is TRBV6-1 and J usage is TRBJ2-3, with D hard to call. CDR1 is MNHNS, CDR2 SASEGT, per germline. This CDR3 spans 13 amino acids. Trimming took 2 bases from V and 8 from J, leaving 11 bases between them. DNA for the CDR3: TGTGCCAGCAGTGAATATGGGTCAGGTACGCAGTATTTT. Its translation: CASSEYGSGTQYF.

The chain recombines TRBV5-6 with TRBJ1-6; TRBD1 matches 7 bases. In germline, CDR1 is SGHDT, CDR2 YYEEEE. Trimming at V came to 4 bases and at J to 6 bases, leaving 13 bases not matched to a gene. This CDR3 is 17 amino acids long. CDR3 in amino acids: CASSPFDRDRVNSPLHF. The CDR3 DNA is TGTGCCAGCAGCCCGTTCGACAGGGACAGAGTTAATTCACCCCTCCACTTT.

This clone was seen more than once but under ten times. This rearrangement joins TRBV5-1 to TRBJ2-3; 9 nucleotides match TRBD2. This CDR3 is built from 16 residues. Losses at the gene ends were 7 bases for V and 4 bases for J; bases not matched to a gene: 13. Germline V CDR1 and CDR2: SGHRS, YFSETQ. The CDR3 loop is CASAYSSGVVSDTQYF. In DNA, the CDR3 is TGCGCCAGCGCCTATTCTAGCGGGGTTGTTTCAGATACGCAGTATTTT. Looking up the rest from reference TRBV5-1 and TRBJ2-3 gives the full variable domain: KAGVTQTPRYLIKTRGQQVTLSCSPISGHRSVSWYQQTPGQGLQFLFEYFSETQRNKGNFPGRFSGRQFSNSRSEMNVSTLELGDSALYLCASAYSSGVVSDTQYFGPGTRLTVL.

The chain uses TRBV9 and TRBJ2-2, with D perhaps TRBD1 (5 bases). V shed 6 bases and J shed 2 bases, with 11 bases lying between them. Germline V gives CDR1 SGDLS, CDR2 YYNGEE. The CDR3 runs 14 residues. The CDR3: CASKGDLNTGELFF. The CDR3 DNA reads as TGTGCCAGCAAAGGGGATCTAAACACCGGGGAGCTGTTTTTT.